The entry that follows covers one T cell receptor (beta chain) sequence. As handled by the study authors: Nucleated cell number was recorded as an estimate derived from reference gene primer amplification. Only in-frame clones appear in the TCRdb table, and some are missing; sequencing was by immunoSEQ multiplex PCR. The DNA gave D and trimming, while V, J and clone size come from that table. The sample lists 59,000 or so clones; about 80% were seen once. The data were obtained in a study of blood T cell repertoires in COVID-19. About the study: The United States, Italy and Spain provided the acute and convalescent COVID-19 samples. T cells, B-cell-depleted T cells, or PBMCs provided the cDNA or gDNA that served as material.

V lost 5 bases, J lost 8 bases, and 5 bases stayed unmatched. Germline loops: CDR1 SQVTM, CDR2 ANQGSEA. This CDR3 is 12 amino acids long. The chain couples TRBV29-1 to TRBJ1-4, with TRBD1 matching 7 bases. The TCR was taken from a man aged 55 to 70 with acute or convalescent COVID-19. The sample comprised peripheral blood. The DNA of the CDR3 is TGCAGCGTTTGGCAGGGGGGAGAAAAACTGTTTTTT. This gives the protein CSVWQGGEKLFF.